This TCR beta chain was sequenced during a study of cytomegalovirus exposure and HLA in healthy donors. Measured with immunoSEQ multiplex PCR; TCRdb has only the in-frame clones, and not every one. The sample includes roughly 300,000 clones, 88% of them seen just once. Broader study findings: The classifier reportedly diagnosed cytomegalovirus status with high sensitivity and specificity.

CDR1 MGHDK and CDR2 SYGVNS come from the germline V gene. CDR3 length: 14 amino acids. The germline V and J ends were trimmed by 1 base and 6 bases, with 10 bases remaining between them. This clone was found once. What it recognizes is unknown. The sequence came from a woman aged 18-29 years in good health and CMV-seronegative. The rearrangement uses TRBV25-1 and TRBJ1-5; D remains ambiguous. Sequenced sample: PBMCs. The CDR3: CASSEFRVGQPQHF. CDR3 in DNA: TGTGCCAGCAGTGAATTCCGGGTGGGTCAGCCCCAGCATTTT.